This T cell receptor (beta chain) was sequenced for a study of patients and donors after allogeneic stem cell transplantation. TCRdb analysed the RT-PCR reads with MiXCR anew, one entry per CDR3 protein. Among roughly 940,000 distinct CDR3 sequences listed, about a sixth were seen once. The CDR3 consists of 13 residues. Trimming pared 4 bases from V and 4 bases from J, leaving 8 bases between. This clonotype was counted ten times or more. The specimen was blood, either unsorted or a sorted T cell fraction (not recorded which). This sequence originates from a human donor who was either an allogeneic HSCT recipient or a stem cell or donor lymphocyte infusion donor (not recorded which). It is not recorded whose cells these are; they may come from a transplant donor. The rearrangement uses TRBV12-3 or TRBV12-4 and TRBJ1-3; D unclear. CDR3 protein: CASSYGTGNTIYF. The CDR3 nucleotides are TGTGCCAGCAGTTACGGCACCGGAAACACCATATATTTT.